One and the same sample provided the 32 T cell receptor beta chains below, sequenced in a study of shared clonotypes between healthy human individuals. The repertoire was sequenced with immunoSEQ multiplex PCR; TCRdb's copy has only in-frame clones and lacks some. The sample contains approximately 980,000 clones, more than 75% of which appear only once. Sequencing was performed on memory CD4+ T cells sorted from blood. Indicated subset: CD45RA-negative fraction. These receptors all come from a man aged 18 to 29 in good health.

The chain has TRBV9 and TRBJ2-5, with 8 positions matching TRBD1. With 0 bases clipped from V and 5 bases from J, the junction kept 9 bases outside the gene matches. This CDR3 region has 16 residues. Germline assignment: CDR1 SGDLS and CDR2 YYNGEE. In DNA form, the CDR3 reads TGTGCCAGCAGCGTAGAGGGCAGGGGGCAGCGGGAGACCCAGTACTTC. Translating gives CASSVEGRGQRETQYF. The whole variable domain, remainder taken from reference TRBV9 and TRBJ2-5, is DSGVTQTPKHLITATGQRVTLRCSPRSGDLSVYWYQQSLDQGLQFLIQYYNGEERAKGNILERFSAQQFPDLHSELNLSSLELGDSALYFCASSVEGRGQRETQYFGPGTRLLVL.

The CDR3 reads CAWSRLDEQYF. DNA of the CDR3: TGTGCCTGGAGTCGGCTGGACGAGCAGTACTTC. This chain links TRBV30 with TRBJ2-7; D unresolved. The germline V gene has CDR1 GTSNPN and CDR2 SVGIG (reference sequence). Trimming pared 2 bases from V and 5 bases from J, leaving 7 bases between. The CDR3 contains 11 residues.

The CDR3 region is CASSTGQNAYEQYF. The CDR3 DNA sequence: TGTGCCAGTAGTACGGGACAGAATGCCTACGAGCAGTACTTC. The chain is built from TRBV19 and TRBJ2-7, with TRBD1 matching over 7 bases. Germline trimming cut 4 bases from V and 2 bases from J; bases unmatched to any gene: 5. Germline V gene data show CDR1 as LNHDA and CDR2 as SQIVND (reference sequence). CDR3 length: 14 amino acids.

The rearrangement joins TRBV6-1 to TRBJ2-5; 7 nucleotides line up with TRBD2. Germline V CDR1 and CDR2: MNHNS, SASEGT. V shed 7 bases, J shed 2 bases, and the junction held 4 bases outside the gene matches. The CDR3 extends over 13 amino acids. The CDR3 DNA reads as TGTGCCAGCACGTGGCGGGGGCAAGAGACCCAGTACTTC. It is translated as CASTWRGQETQYF.

The chain has TRBV10-3 and TRBJ2-1; TRBD1 or TRBD2 may be the D gene (5 bases each). The CDR3 length is 10 residues. Germline V lookup: CDR1 ENHRY, CDR2 SYGVKD. V was shortened by 9 bases and J by 6 bases, with 6 bases between the two germline ends. Here the CDR3 reads CAIGGNEQFF. As DNA, the CDR3 is TGTGCCATTGGGGGCAATGAGCAGTTCTTC.

The chain employs TRBV5-1 and TRBJ1-3; TRBD1 is a possible D gene (6 bases). V shed 6 bases and J shed 0 bases, with 10 bases lying between them. The CDR3 spans 14 residues. Germline values: CDR1 SGHRS, CDR2 YFSETQ. The CDR3 region has the DNA TGCGCCAGCAACGGACAGCTCTCTGGAAACACCATATATTTT. This gives the protein CASNGQLSGNTIYF.

A single count supports this clone. The chain uses TRBV6-5 and TRBJ1-1, with a weak D call TRBD1 (5 bases). Trimming took off 4 bases at V and 3 bases at J, with 18 bases between the two ends. The CDR3 runs 16 residues. Germline V lookup: CDR1 MNHEY, CDR2 SVGAGI. For the CDR3, the DNA is TGTGCCAGCAGTTCCCTCGGCAGCCGGGGGTACACTGAAGCTTTCTTT. Amino acid sequence: CASSSLGSRGYTEAFF.

The chain uses TRBV9 and TRBJ2-7; D is unclear. Germline V gene lookup returns CDR1 SGDLS and CDR2 YYNGEE. Trimming took off 3 bases at V and 5 bases at J, with 12 bases between the two ends. CDR3 size: 13 residues. DNA of the CDR3: TGTGCCAGCAGCGCCACCGGGCCCCACGAGCAGTACTTC. This translates into CASSATGPHEQYF.

This sequence joins TRBV18 and TRBJ2-5, with TRBD1 matching over 9 bases. V was clipped by 4 bases and J by 2 bases; unmatched bases: 5. The V gene's germline CDR1 is KGHSH and CDR2 LQKENI. This CDR3 spans 15 amino acids. CDR3 nucleotide sequence: TGTGCCAGCTCACGGGGACAGGGTGGTCAAGAGACCCAGTACTTC. As protein: CASSRGQGGQETQYF.

The chain employs TRBV2 and TRBJ2-3; D is ambiguous. Deletions cut 8 bases from V and 4 bases from J, with 10 bases between. CDR1 and CDR2 from the germline V gene are SNHLY and FYNNEI. CDR3 length equals 12 residues. This CDR3 is CASGSRPDTQYF. In DNA, the CDR3 is TGTGCCAGCGGCTCAAGACCAGATACGCAGTATTTT.

V and J are TRBV11-1 and TRBJ1-6; the D is unclear. This CDR3 is built from 13 residues. Looked up from germline, CDR1 is SGHAT and CDR2 is FQDESV (reference sequence). V was clipped by 1 base and J by 10 bases, with 8 bases between them. This CDR3 reads CASSLGEKSPLHF. CDR3 DNA sequence: TGTGCCAGCAGCTTAGGAGAGAAATCACCCCTCCACTTT.

The rearrangement joins TRBV6-8 to TRBJ2-7, with D possibly being TRBD2 (6 bases). The CDR3 is made up of 14 amino acids. Looked up from germline, CDR1 is MNHGY and CDR2 is SAAAGT. V dropped 8 bases and J dropped 4 bases, with 18 bases sitting between them. CDR3 in DNA: TGTGCCAGCCCGGTAGTGGCGGGGCTTTACGAGCAGTACTTC. It specifies CASPVVAGLYEQYF.

This sequence joins TRBV27 and TRBJ2-5; 10 bases map to TRBD2. V dropped 5 bases and J dropped 4; count of bases not matched to a gene: 7. The V gene's germline CDR1 is MNHEY and CDR2 SMNVEV (reference sequence). This CDR3 contains 15 residues. In DNA form, the CDR3 reads TGTGCCAGCAGTCCTCGGAGACTAGCGGGAGAGACCCAGTACTTC. It encodes CASSPRRLAGETQYF.

This chain's CDR3 is CASTRDFDGEQFF. CDR3 DNA: TGTGCCAGCACCCGGGACTTCGACGGTGAGCAGTTCTTC. The chain has TRBV4-2 and TRBJ2-1, with a possible D match to TRBD2 (6 bases). The CDR3 sequence is 13 residues long. The germline CDR1 and CDR2 sequences are LGHNA and YNFKEQ. V was trimmed by 7 bases and J by 9 bases, leaving 16 bases between them.

The chain employs TRBV18 and TRBJ1-1; perhaps TRBD1 as D (6 bases). CDR3 length: 15 amino acids. Germline CDR1 is KGHSH and CDR2 is LQKENI. Trimming removed 3 bases at V and 3 bases at J, with 14 bases between. CDR3 sequence: CASSPRTRQDTEAFF. CDR3 in DNA: TGTGCCAGCTCACCCCGGACGCGACAGGACACTGAAGCTTTCTTT.

The CDR3 coding sequence is TGCGCCAGCAGTCAATCATTCGTCGGCAACGGCTACGAGCAGTACTTC. Amino acids: CASSQSFVGNGYEQYF. The V call is TRBV23-1, the J call TRBJ2-7; D is uncertain. TRBV23-1 is an ORF, and what it does is uncertain. V was clipped by 0 bases and J by 3 bases, with 15 bases between them. The CDR3 sequence is 16 residues long.

The rearrangement uses TRBV28 and TRBJ1-1; TRBD1 is a possible D gene (5 bases). Germline CDR1 reads MDHEN; CDR2 reads SYDVKM. The CDR3 length is 13 residues. Trimming left V 9 bases short and J 0 bases short, with 11 bases between. The CDR3 DNA is TGTGCCAGTAGAGAGGGGTTGAACACTGAAGCTTTCTTT. Translated: CASREGLNTEAFF.

In DNA form, the CDR3 reads TGTGCCAGCAGCTTATTCTCTCCAGGGAAAGCAGCGCCCGCTGAAGCTTTCTTT. Protein product: CASSLFSPGKAAPAEAFF. The chain recombines TRBV7-9 with TRBJ1-1; possibly TRBD1 for D (5 bases). This CDR3 is 18 amino acids long. Germline V gives CDR1 SEHNR, CDR2 FQNEAQ (reference sequence). The V end was cut by 2 bases, the J end by 6 bases, with 25 bases between.

This chain connects TRBV5-6 to TRBJ1-4, with D hard to call. Looked up from germline, CDR1 is SGHDT and CDR2 is YYEEEE. The CDR3 is 13 residues long. The V end was cut by 0 bases, the J end by 6 bases, with 6 bases between. CDR3 region: CASSLADYEKLFF. Here the CDR3 DNA reads TGTGCCAGCAGCTTGGCGGATTATGAAAAACTGTTTTTT.

J is TRBJ2-3 and V is TRBV11-1, with 11 bases aligning to TRBD2. After removal of 5 bases from V and 2 bases from J, the junction contained 6 bases not matched to a gene. The CDR3 runs to 16 residues. The germline V gene has CDR1 SGHAT and CDR2 FQDESV (reference sequence). The CDR3 reads CASSQGLAEFTDTQYF. The CDR3 DNA is TGTGCCAGCAGCCAGGGACTAGCGGAGTTCACAGATACGCAGTATTTT. Looking up the rest from reference TRBV11-1 and TRBJ2-3 gives the full variable domain: EAEVAQSPRYKITEKSQAVAFWCDPISGHATLYWYRQILGQGPELLVQFQDESVVDDSQLPKDRFSAERLKGVDSTLKIQPAELGDSAMYLCASSQGLAEFTDTQYFGPGTRLTVL.

This clone was observed once. This chain connects TRBV2 to TRBJ1-2, with no clear D. Looked up from germline, CDR1 is SNHLY and CDR2 is FYNNEI. Trimming cost V 7 bases and J 4 bases, with 13 bases left between them. This CDR3 contains 13 residues. CDR3: CASNNQETYGYTF. CDR3 nucleotides: TGTGCCAGCAACAACCAGGAGACCTATGGCTACACCTTC. The full variable domain, rest sourced from reference TRBV2 and TRBJ1-2, is EPEVTQTPSHQVTQMGQEVILRCVPISNHLYFYWYRQILGQKVEFLVSFYNNEISEKSEIFDDQFSVERPDGSNFTLKIRSTKLEDSAMYFCASNNQETYGYTFGSGTRLTVV.

J is TRBJ2-2 and V is TRBV14, with D uncertain. The V and J ends lost 0 bases and 2 bases respectively, with 13 bases between them. This CDR3 is 17 amino acids long. The V gene's germline CDR1 is SGHDN and CDR2 FVKESK. The CDR3 region is CASSQDMNRINTGELFF. The CDR3 bases are TGTGCCAGCAGCCAAGATATGAACCGAATCAACACCGGGGAGCTGTTTTTT.

This clone has only one observation. The rearrangement links TRBV2 to TRBJ2-7; D possibly matches TRBD1 or TRBD2 (6 bases each). V gave up 4 bases and J gave up 0 bases, with 13 bases separating them. This CDR3 has 15 amino acids. The V gene's germline CDR1 is SNHLY and CDR2 FYNNEI. CDR3 nucleotide sequence: TGTGCCAGCAGTGGGACGGGGGCGAGCTCCTACGAGCAGTACTTC. Amino acid sequence: CASSGTGASSYEQYF.

This clone has a single count. The chain has TRBV10-3 and TRBJ1-1; D possibly corresponds to TRBD1 (5 bases). V lost 3 bases, J lost 5 bases, and 13 bases lay in between. This CDR3 contains 14 residues. CDR1 is ENHRY and CDR2 is SYGVKD in the germline V gene. This CDR3 reads CAISEPGGWTEAFF. The CDR3 DNA is TGTGCCATCAGTGAACCCGGGGGTTGGACTGAAGCTTTCTTT.

This clone was seen a few times. The rearrangement uses TRBV11-2 and TRBJ2-1; maybe TRBD1 (6 bases). Germline assignment: CDR1 SGHAT and CDR2 FQNNGV. The CDR3 consists of 14 residues. V was trimmed by 2 bases and J by 10 bases, leaving 15 bases between them. The CDR3 DNA reads TGTGCCAGCAGCTTAAGTTTTGGGGGCAGGGAGCAGTTCTTC. Its translation: CASSLSFGGREQFF.

The chain uses TRBV4-3 and TRBJ2-1; perhaps TRBD1 as D (5 bases). V lost 0 bases and J lost 4, with 19 bases in between. Germline V gene sequence: CDR1 LGHNA, CDR2 YSLEER. The CDR3 length is 18 residues. DNA for the CDR3: TGCGCCAGCAGCCAAGATGCGGCAGGACAAGGGATTTACAATGAGCAGTTCTTC. It encodes CASSQDAAGQGIYNEQFF.

This clone came up once. The chain couples TRBV5-4 to TRBJ2-7; weak D call: TRBD2 (6 bases). CDR1 is SGHNT and CDR2 is YYREEE in the germline V gene (reference sequence). V lost 1 base and J 5 bases, leaving 16 bases between the germline ends. The CDR3 length is 15 residues. The CDR3 spells CASSLTGDRLNEQYF. CDR3 in DNA: TGTGCCAGCAGCTTGACGGGAGATCGGCTCAACGAGCAGTACTTC.

The V call is TRBV28, the J call TRBJ2-3; 7 positions agree with TRBD1. V shed 3 bases, J shed 1 base, and the junction held 7 bases outside the gene matches. Germline CDR1 MDHEN, CDR2 SYDVKM. The CDR3 spans 16 residues. CDR3 coding DNA: TGTGCCAGCAGTTTTCCCAAAGGACAGGGCACAGATACGCAGTATTTT. Protein: CASSFPKGQGTDTQYF.

The chain uses TRBV7-2 and TRBJ2-3; weak D call: TRBD2 (6 bases). CDR3 length equals 16 residues. V shed 5 bases and J shed 3 bases, with 18 bases lying between them. CDR1 and CDR2 from the germline V gene are SGHTA and FQGNSA. This chain's CDR3 is CASSPGVAVKTDTQYF. In nucleotides, the CDR3 is TGTGCCAGCAGCCCCGGGGTAGCGGTGAAGACAGATACGCAGTATTTT.

The V gene is TRBV25-1, the J gene TRBJ1-1; 9 bases line up with TRBD1. The germline V gene encodes CDR1 MGHDK and CDR2 SYGVNS. This CDR3 is 13 amino acids long. Trimming removed 8 bases from V and 5 bases from J; junction bases left unmatched: 6. The CDR3 sequence is CASSGTGLTEAFF. CDR3 nucleotides: TGTGCCAGCTCCGGGACAGGGCTTACTGAAGCTTTCTTT.

The J gene is TRBJ2-2, the V gene TRBV2; D assignment may be TRBD1 or TRBD2 (5 bases each). The V end was cut by 3 bases, the J end by 1 base, with 12 bases between. The CDR3 consists of 16 residues. Germline V gene data show CDR1 as SNHLY and CDR2 as FYNNEI. DNA for the CDR3: TGTGCCAGCAGTGAGTCCGGGACGGTGAACACCGGGGAGCTGTTTTTT. Its translation is CASSESGTVNTGELFF.

This rearrangement joins TRBV10-3 to TRBJ1-1, with D uncertain. V was trimmed by 5 bases and J by 0 bases, leaving 7 bases between them. The CDR3 has 13 amino acids. Germline CDR1 reads ENHRY; CDR2 reads SYGVKD. For the CDR3, the DNA is TGTGCCATCAGTTTCGACCTGAACACTGAAGCTTTCTTT. Protein: CAISFDLNTEAFF.